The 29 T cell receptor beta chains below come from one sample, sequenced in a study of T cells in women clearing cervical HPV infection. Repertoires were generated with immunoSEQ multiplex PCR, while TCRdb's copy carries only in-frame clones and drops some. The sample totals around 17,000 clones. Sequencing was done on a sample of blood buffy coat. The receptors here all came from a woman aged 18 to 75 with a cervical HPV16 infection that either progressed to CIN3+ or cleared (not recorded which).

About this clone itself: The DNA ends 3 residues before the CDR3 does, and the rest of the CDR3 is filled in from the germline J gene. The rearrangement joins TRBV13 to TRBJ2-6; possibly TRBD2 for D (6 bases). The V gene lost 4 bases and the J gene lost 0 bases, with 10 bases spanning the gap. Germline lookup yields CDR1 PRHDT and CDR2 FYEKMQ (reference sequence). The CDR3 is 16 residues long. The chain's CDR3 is CASSSRGTSGANVLTF. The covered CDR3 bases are TGTGCCAGCAGCTCCCGGGGGACCTCTGGGGCCAACGTC.

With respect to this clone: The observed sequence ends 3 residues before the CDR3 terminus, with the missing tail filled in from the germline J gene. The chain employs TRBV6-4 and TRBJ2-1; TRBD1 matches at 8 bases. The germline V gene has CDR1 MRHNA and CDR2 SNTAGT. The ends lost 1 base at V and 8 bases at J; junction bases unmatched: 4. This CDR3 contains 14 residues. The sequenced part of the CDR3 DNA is TGTGCCAGCAGTGACTTCAGGGGGCGGTATGAG. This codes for CASSDFRGRYE. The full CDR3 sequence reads CASSDFRGRYEQFF.

The sequenced CDR3 bases are TGCAGTGCTAGAGGGGGCCATGGCGGGGGTCTGACAGATACG. It yields the protein CSARGGHGGGLTDT. In full, the CDR3 reads CSARGGHGGGLTDTQYF. The V call is TRBV20-1, the J call TRBJ2-3, with 7 nucleotides matching TRBD2. The read ends 3 residues early relative to the CDR3; the germline J gene fills the gap. CDR1 and CDR2 (germline): DFQATT, SNEGSKA (reference sequence). V was pared by 1 base and J by 3 bases, with 13 bases of the junction left unmatched. This CDR3 spans 17 amino acids.

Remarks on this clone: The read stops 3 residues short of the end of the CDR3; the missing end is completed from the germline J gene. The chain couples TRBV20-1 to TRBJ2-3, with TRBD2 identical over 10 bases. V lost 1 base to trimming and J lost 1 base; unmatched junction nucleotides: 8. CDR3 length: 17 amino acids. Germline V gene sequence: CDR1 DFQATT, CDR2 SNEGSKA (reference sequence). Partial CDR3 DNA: TGCAGTGCTAGAGGGGGTAGCGGGGGGCACCGCACAGATACG. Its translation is CSARGGSGGHRTDT. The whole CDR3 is CSARGGSGGHRTDTQYF.

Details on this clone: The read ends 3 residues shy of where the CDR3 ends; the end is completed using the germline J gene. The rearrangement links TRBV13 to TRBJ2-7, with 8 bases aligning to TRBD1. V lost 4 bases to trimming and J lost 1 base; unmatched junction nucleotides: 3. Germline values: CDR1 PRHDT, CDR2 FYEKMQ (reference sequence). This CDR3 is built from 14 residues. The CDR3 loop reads CASSSDRGSYEQYF. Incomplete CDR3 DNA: TGTGCCAGCAGCTCTGACAGGGGATCCTACGAG.

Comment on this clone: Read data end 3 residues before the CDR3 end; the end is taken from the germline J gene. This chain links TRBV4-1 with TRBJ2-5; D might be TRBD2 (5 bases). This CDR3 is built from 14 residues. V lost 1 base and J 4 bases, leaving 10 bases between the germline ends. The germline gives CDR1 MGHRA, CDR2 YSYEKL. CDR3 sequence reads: CASSQVGVAETQYF. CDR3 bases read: TGCGCCAGCAGCCAAGTCGGGGTGGCAGAGACC.

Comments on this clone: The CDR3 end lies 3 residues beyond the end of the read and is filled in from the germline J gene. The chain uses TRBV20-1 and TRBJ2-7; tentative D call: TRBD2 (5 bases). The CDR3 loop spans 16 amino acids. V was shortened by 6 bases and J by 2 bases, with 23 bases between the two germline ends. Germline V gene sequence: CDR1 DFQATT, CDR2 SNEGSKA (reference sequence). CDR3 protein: CSATPALTTAPYEQYF. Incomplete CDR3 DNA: TGCAGTGCGACCCCAGCCCTGACTACCGCCCCCTACGAG.

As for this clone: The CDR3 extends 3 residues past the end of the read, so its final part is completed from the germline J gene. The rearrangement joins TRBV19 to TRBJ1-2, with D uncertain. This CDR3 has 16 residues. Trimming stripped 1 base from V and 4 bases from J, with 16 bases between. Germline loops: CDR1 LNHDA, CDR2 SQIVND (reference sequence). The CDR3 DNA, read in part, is TGTGCCAGTAGTATAGGAGGTCCCTTTTTGAGCTATGGC. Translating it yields CASSIGGPFLSYG. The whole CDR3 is CASSIGGPFLSYGYTF.

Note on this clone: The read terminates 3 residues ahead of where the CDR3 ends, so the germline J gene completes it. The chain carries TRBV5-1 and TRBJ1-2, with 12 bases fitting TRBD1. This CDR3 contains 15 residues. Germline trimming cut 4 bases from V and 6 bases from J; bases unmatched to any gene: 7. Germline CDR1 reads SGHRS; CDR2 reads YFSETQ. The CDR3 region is CASSTAGQGADGYTF. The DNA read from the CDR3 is TGCGCCAGCAGCACGGCGGGACAGGGGGCCGATGGC.

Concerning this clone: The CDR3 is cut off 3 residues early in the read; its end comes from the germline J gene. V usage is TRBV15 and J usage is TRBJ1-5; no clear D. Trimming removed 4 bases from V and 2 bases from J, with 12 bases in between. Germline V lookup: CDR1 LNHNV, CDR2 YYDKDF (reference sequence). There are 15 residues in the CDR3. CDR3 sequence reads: CATSKSPSGNQPQHF. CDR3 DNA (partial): TGTGCCACCAGCAAATCTCCCTCGGGCAATCAGCCC.

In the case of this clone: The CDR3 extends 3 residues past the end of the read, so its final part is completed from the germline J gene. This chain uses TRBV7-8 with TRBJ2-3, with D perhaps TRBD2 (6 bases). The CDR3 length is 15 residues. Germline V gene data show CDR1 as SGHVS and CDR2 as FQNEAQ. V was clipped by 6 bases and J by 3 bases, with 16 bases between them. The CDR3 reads CASRYQTSRTDTQYF. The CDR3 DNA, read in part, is TGTGCCAGCAGATACCAAACTAGCAGGACAGATACG.

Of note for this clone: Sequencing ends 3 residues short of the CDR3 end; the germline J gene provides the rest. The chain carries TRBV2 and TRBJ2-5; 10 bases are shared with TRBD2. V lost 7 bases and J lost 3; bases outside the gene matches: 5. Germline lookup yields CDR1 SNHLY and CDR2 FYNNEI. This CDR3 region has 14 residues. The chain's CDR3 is CASIRSGGEETQYF. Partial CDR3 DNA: TGTGCCAGCATCCGGAGCGGGGGGGAAGAGACC. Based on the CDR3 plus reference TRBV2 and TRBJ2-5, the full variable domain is EPEVTQTPSHQVTQMGQEVILRCVPISNHLYFYWYRQILGQKVEFLVSFYNNEISEKSEIFDDQFSVERPDGSNFTLKIRSTKLEDSAMYFCASIRSGGEETQYFGPGTRLLVL.

The CDR3 sequence is CASSWGTGGGNTEAFF. Incomplete CDR3 DNA: TGCGCCAGCAGCTGGGGGACAGGCGGAGGGAACACTGAA. V is TRBV5-1 and J is TRBJ1-1; 8 positions agree with TRBD1. The observed sequence ends 3 residues before the CDR3 terminus, with the missing tail filled in from the germline J gene. Trimming at V came to 3 bases and at J to 1 base, leaving 8 bases not matched to a gene. This CDR3 contains 16 residues. Germline V gene data show CDR1 as SGHRS and CDR2 as YFSETQ. Looking up the rest from reference TRBV5-1 and TRBJ1-1 gives the full variable domain: KAGVTQTPRYLIKTRGQQVTLSCSPISGHRSVSWYQQTPGQGLQFLFEYFSETQRNKGNFPGRFSGRQFSNSRSEMNVSTLELGDSALYLCASSWGTGGGNTEAFFGQGTRLTVV.

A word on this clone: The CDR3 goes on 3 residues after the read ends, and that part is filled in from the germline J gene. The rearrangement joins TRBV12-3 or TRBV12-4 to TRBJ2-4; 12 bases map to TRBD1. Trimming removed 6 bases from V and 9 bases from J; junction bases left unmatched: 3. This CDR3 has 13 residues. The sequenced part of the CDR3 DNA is TGTGCCAGCAGGGGACAGGGGGCGGGCATT. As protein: CASRGQGAGI. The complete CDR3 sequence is CASRGQGAGIQYF.

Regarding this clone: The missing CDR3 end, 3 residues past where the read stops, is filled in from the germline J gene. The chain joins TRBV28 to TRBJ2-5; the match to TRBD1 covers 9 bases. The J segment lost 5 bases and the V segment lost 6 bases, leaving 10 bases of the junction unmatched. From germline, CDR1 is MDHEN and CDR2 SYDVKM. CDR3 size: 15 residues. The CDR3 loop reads CASRGTGKLSETQYF. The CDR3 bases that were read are TGTGCCAGCAGAGGGACAGGGAAGCTTTCGGAGACC.

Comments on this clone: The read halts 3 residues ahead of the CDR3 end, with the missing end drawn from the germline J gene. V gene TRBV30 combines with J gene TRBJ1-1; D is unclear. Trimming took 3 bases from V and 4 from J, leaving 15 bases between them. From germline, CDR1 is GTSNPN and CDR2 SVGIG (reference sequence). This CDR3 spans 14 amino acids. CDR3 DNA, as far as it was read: TGTGCCTGGAGGTCTACTTTACCTGCCACTGAA. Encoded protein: CAWRSTLPATE. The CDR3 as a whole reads CAWRSTLPATEAFF.

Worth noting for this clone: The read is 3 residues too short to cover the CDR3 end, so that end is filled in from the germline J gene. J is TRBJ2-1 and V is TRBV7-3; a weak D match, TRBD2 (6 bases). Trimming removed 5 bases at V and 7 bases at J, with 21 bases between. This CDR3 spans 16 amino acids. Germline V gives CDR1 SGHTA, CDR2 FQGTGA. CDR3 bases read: TGTGCCAGCAGCCCCAGTCTAGCGAGGGGCGAAAATGAG. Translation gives CASSPSLARGENE. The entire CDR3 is CASSPSLARGENEQFF.

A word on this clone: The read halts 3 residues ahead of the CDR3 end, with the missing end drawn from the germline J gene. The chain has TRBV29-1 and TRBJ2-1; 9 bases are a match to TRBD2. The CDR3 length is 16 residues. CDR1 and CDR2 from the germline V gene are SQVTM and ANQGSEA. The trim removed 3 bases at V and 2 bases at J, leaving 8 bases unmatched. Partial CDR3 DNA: TGCAGCGTTGATTTTCCCTTAGCGGGAGCCTACAATGAG. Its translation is CSVDFPLAGAYNE. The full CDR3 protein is CSVDFPLAGAYNEQFF.

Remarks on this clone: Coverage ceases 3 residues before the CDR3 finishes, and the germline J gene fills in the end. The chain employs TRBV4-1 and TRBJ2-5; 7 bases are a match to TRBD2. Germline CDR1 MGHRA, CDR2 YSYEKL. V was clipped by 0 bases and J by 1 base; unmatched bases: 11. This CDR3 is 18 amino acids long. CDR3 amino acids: CASSQDGPGRGIQETQYF. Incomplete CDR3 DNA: TGCGCCAGCAGCCAAGATGGCCCCGGGCGGGGGATCCAAGAGACC.

The CDR3 bases that were read are TGCGCCAGCAGCCAAGATGGTCCCGGGACACCCAAGGGCAATGAG. The encoded protein is CASSQDGPGTPKGNE. The full CDR3 reads CASSQDGPGTPKGNEQFF. The V call is TRBV4-1, the J call TRBJ2-1; possibly TRBD1 for D (6 bases). The read ends 3 residues shy of where the CDR3 ends; the end is completed using the germline J gene. Trimming stripped 0 bases from V and 6 bases from J, with 21 bases between. In germline, CDR1 is MGHRA, CDR2 YSYEKL. The CDR3 loop spans 18 amino acids.

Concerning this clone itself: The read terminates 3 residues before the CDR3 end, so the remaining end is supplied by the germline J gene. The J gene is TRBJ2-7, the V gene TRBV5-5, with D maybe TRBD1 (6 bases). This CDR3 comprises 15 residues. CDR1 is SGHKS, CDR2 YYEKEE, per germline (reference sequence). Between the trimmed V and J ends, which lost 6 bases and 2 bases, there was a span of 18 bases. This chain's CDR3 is CASTRLGGSTYEQYF. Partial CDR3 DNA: TGTGCCAGCACCAGGTTAGGGGGTTCGACCTACGAG.

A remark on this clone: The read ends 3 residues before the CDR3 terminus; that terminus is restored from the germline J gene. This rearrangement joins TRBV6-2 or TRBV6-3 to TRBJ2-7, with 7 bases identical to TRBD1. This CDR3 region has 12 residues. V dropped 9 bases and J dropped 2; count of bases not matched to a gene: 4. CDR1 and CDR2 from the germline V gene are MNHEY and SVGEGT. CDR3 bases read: TGTGCCAGTGGACAGGTAACCTACGAG. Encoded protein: CASGQVTYE. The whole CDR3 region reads CASGQVTYEQYF.

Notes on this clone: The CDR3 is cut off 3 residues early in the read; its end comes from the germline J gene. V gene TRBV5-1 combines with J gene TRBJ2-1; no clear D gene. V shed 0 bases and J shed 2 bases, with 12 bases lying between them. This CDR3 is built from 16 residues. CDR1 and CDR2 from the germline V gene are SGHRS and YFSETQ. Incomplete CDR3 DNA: TGCGCCAGCAGCTTGGTGTCAGGTCTCCCCTACAATGAG. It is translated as CASSLVSGLPYNE. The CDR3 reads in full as CASSLVSGLPYNEQFF. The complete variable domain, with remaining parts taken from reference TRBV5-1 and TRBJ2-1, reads KAGVTQTPRYLIKTRGQQVTLSCSPISGHRSVSWYQQTPGQGLQFLFEYFSETQRNKGNFPGRFSGRQFSNSRSEMNVSTLELGDSALYLCASSLVSGLPYNEQFFGPGTRLTVL.

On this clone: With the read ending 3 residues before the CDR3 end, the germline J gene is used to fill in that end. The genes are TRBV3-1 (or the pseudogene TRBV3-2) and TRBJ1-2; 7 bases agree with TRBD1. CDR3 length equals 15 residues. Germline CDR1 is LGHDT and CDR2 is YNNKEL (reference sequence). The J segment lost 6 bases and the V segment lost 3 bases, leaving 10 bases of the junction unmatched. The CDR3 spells CASSQKTGVGDGYTF. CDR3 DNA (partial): TGTGCCAGCAGCCAGAAAACAGGGGTCGGAGATGGC.

CDR3 amino acids: CASSLPGQPYEQYF. The sequenced CDR3 bases are TGTGCCAGCAGCTTGCCGGGACAGCCTTACGAG. This rearrangement joins TRBV7-2 to TRBJ2-7; TRBD1 aligns across 7 bases. The read terminates 3 residues ahead of where the CDR3 ends, so the germline J gene completes it. This CDR3 is built from 14 residues. Losses at the gene ends were 3 bases for V and 4 bases for J; bases not matched to a gene: 6. CDR1 and CDR2 from the germline V gene are SGHTA and FQGNSA.

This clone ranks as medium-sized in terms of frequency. Here the CDR3 reads CATSDRAGETQYF. CDR3 DNA, as far as it was read: TGTGCCACCAGCGACAGGGCGGGAGAGACC. V and J are TRBV15 and TRBJ2-5, with 7 bases that match TRBD1. The read ends 3 residues shy of where the CDR3 ends; the end is completed using the germline J gene. Germline lookup yields CDR1 LNHNV and CDR2 YYDKDF (reference sequence). V was pared by 5 bases and J by 4 bases, with 4 bases of the junction left unmatched. The CDR3 contains 13 residues.

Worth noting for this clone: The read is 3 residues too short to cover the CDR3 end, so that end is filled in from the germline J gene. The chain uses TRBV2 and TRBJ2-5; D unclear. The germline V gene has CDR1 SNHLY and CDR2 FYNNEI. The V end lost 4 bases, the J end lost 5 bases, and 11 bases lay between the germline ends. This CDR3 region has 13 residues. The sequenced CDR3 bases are TGTGCCAGCAGTGCTGCTAGTCGGGAGACC. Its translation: CASSAASRET. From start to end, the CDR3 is CASSAASRETQYF.

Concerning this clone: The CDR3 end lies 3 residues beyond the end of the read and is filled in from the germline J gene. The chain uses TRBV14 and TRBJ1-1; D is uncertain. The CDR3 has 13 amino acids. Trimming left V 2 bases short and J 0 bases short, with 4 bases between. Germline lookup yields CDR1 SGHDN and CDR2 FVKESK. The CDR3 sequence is CASSQYLNTEAFF. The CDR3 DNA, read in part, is TGTGCCAGCAGCCAATATTTGAACACTGAA. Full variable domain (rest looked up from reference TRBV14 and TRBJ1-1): EAGVTQFPSHSVIEKGQTVTLRCDPISGHDNLYWYRRVMGKEIKFLLHFVKESKQDESGMPNNRFLAERTGGTYSTLKVQPAELEDSGVYFCASSQYLNTEAFFGQGTRLTVV.

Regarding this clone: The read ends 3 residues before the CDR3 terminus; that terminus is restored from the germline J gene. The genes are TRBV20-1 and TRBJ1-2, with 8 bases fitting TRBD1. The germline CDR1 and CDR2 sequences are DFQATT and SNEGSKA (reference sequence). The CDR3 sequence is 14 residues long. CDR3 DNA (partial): TGCAGTGCTAGAGATAAGCAGGGGGCGCGCGGC. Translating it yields CSARDKQGARG. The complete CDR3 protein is CSARDKQGARGYTF.